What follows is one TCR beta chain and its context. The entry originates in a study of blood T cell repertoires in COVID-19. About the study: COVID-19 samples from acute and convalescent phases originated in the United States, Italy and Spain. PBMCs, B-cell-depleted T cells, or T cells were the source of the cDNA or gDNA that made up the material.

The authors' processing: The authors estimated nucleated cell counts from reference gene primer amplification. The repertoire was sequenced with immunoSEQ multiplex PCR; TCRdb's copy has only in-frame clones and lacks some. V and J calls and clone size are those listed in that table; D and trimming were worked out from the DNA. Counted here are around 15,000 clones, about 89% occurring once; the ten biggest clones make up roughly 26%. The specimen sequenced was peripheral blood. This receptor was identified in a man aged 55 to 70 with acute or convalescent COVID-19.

CDR3 DNA sequence: TGTGCCAGCTCACCGATTATGGGACACCGGAAAAATGAGCAGTTCTTC. Amino acid sequence: CASSPIMGHRKNEQFF. The chain is built from TRBV18 and TRBJ2-1, with a possible D match to TRBD1 (6 bases). In germline, CDR1 is KGHSH, CDR2 LQKENI. The V gene lost 3 bases and the J gene lost 7 bases, with 19 bases spanning the gap. There are 16 residues in the CDR3.